This T cell receptor beta chain was recovered during a study of cytomegalovirus exposure and HLA in healthy donors (dated by TCRdb to 2016 to 2017). In the study overall: The 666 repertoires of the first cohort and the roughly 120 validation repertoires were produced on the same platform, according to a later analysis. High-throughput TCR immunosequencing, statistical association of individual TCRs with disease status, and machine learning were combined to predict cytomegalovirus infection status. Besides the first cohort of approximately 710 subjects, a separate validation cohort made up of over 95 different subjects was used. The aim of the study was to test whether cataloging public T cell receptors could identify signatures of past pathogen exposure.

The donors were included in the validation cohort of some 120 subjects, a group kept apart from the roughly 690-subject first cohort. Points on this clone: What this receptor recognizes is not known. The input lacks base qualities; no much larger clone sits a single base away.

Library creation used the immunoSEQ multiplex PCR assay. Per the authors' processing: A statistical classification framework was developed to diagnose cytomegalovirus status using the catalog of TCR beta chain sequences. The clones in this table, taken by TCRdb from immuneACCESS, are in-frame only. Not every clone is retained; where verified, under half of the shortfall comes from an unresolved V gene, and the cause of the rest is unknown. V and J calls plus clone size are reproduced from that table; the DNA served to infer D and trimming. Present in this sample are around 200,000 clones, around 88% of which were seen just once. The ten largest account for roughly 2.8% of the sample. Beyond this particular receptor, the publication reports: A later analysis lacked HLA typing for the validation cohort, so it scored co-occurrence in that cohort across all 120 or so repertoires. Three of the identified cytomegalovirus-associated TCR beta chains were confirmed in vitro to be specific for cytomegalovirus antigens. According to the authors, the approach could potentially be generalized to other disease states and immunological phenotypes. The classifier was reported to diagnose cytomegalovirus status with high specificity and sensitivity in both the original and validation cohorts. Most TCR sequences were observed very rarely across donors, whereas some public TCRs were present in many individuals. The study gave a list of 150 to 200 TCR beta chains associated with cytomegalovirus. In a later analysis, TCRs clustered in the first cohort were found to also tend to co-occur in the approximately 120 validation repertoires, with 90% to 95% of cluster scores above 0.

CDR1 and CDR2, per the germline V gene (reference sequence), are LNHNV and YYDKDF. Inclusive of the bounding cysteine and phenylalanine, the CDR3 is 18 residues long. Just the 54-base CDR3 DNA is kept, in frame starting at base 1. Trimming accounts for 1 base at V and 1 base at J, while the number of junction bases matched to no gene is 6. Sequenced sample: PBMCs. The chain is encoded by TRBV15 joined to TRBJ2-6, with 8 bases matching TRBD1. This receptor was taken from a woman aged 18-29 years in good health and CMV-seronegative. The DNA sequence follows: TGTGCCACCAGCAGAGTTGGACAGGGCCCTTCTGGGGCCAACGTCCTGACTTTC. Translated, this gives CATSRVGQGPSGANVLTF.